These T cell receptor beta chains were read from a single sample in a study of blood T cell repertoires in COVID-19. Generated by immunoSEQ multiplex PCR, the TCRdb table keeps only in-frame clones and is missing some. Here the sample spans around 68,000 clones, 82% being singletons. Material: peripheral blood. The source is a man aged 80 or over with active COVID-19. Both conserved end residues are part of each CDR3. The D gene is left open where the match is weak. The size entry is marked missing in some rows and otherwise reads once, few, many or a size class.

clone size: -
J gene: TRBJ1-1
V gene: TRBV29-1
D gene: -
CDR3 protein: CSAPSATTDTEAFF
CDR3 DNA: TGCAGCGCCCCAAGTGCGACAACAGACACTGAAGCTTTCTTT

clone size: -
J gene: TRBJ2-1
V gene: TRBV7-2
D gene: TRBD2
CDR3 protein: CASSSGLAGEEQFF
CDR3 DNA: TGTGCCAGCAGCTCGGGACTAGCGGGAGAAGAGCAGTTCTTC

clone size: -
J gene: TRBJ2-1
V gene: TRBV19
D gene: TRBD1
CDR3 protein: CASSIGRGTYNEQFF
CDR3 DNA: TGTGCCAGTAGTATCGGCAGGGGGACGTACAATGAGCAGTTCTTC

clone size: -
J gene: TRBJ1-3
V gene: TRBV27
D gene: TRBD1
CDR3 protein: CASSPGTGGNTIYF
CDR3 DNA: TGTGCCAGCAGTCCCGGGACAGGTGGAAACACCATATATTTT

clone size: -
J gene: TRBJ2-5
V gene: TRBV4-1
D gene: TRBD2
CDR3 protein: CASSQDTGAGGETQYF
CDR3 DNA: TGCGCCAGCAGCCAAGATACCGGTGCGGGAGGGGAGACCCAGTACTTC

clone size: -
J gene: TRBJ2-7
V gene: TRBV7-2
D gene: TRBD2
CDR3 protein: CASSLTSGGASEQYF
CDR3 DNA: TGTGCCAGCAGCCTCACTAGCGGGGGGGCAAGCGAGCAGTACTTC

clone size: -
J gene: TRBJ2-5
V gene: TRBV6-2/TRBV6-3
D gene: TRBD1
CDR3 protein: CASSPAGTVKETQYF
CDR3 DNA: TGTGCCAGCAGTCCCGCCGGGACAGTCAAAGAGACCCAGTACTTC

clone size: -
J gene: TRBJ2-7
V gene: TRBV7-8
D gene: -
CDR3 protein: CASSLEASGGYEQYF
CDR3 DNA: TGTGCCAGCAGCTTAGAGGCTTCGGGTGGCTACGAGCAGTACTTC

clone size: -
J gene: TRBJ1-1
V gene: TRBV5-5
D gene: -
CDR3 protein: CASSLAGLEMSNTEAFF
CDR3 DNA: TGTGCCAGCAGCCTAGCGGGACTCGAGATGTCGAACACTGAAGCTTTCTTT

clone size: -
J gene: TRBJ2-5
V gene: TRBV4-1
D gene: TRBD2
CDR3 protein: CASSQDSGVVGETQYF
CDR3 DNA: TGCGCCAGCAGCCAGGATAGCGGGGTTGTGGGCGAGACCCAGTACTTC

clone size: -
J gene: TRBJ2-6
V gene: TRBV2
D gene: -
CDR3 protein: CASSARDSGANVLTF
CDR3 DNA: TGTGCCAGCAGTGCACGCGACTCTGGGGCCAACGTCCTGACTTTC

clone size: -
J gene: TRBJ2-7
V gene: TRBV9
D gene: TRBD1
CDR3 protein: CASSSWGTGGEEQYF
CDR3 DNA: TGTGCCAGCAGCTCCTGGGGGACAGGGGGAGAGGAGCAGTACTTC

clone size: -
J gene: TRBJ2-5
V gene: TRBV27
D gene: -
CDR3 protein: CASSTPVGRGETQYF
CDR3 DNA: TGTGCCAGCAGTACCCCCGTGGGGAGAGGGGAGACCCAGTACTTC

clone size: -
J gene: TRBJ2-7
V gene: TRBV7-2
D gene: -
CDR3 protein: CASSVRETVRVEQYF
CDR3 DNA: TGTGCCAGCAGCGTACGAGAGACGGTGAGGGTCGAGCAGTACTTC

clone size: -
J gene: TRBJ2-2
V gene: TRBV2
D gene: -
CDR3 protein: CASSVLGGTGELFF
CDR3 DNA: TGTGCCAGCAGCGTATTGGGGGGCACCGGGGAGCTGTTTTTT

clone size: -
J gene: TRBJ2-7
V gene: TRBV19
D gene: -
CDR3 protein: CASSRYTGFSYDEQYF
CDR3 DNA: TGTGCCAGTAGTAGATACACAGGGTTTTCATACGACGAGCAGTACTTC

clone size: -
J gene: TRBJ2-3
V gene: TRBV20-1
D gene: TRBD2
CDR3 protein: CSASSSTLGGGADTQYF
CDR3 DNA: TGCAGTGCTAGTTCCTCCACCTTGGGCGGGGGGGCAGATACGCAGTATTTT

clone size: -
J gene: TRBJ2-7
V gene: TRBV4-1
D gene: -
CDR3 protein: CASSQLPRGGQQAYEQYF
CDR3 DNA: TGCGCCAGCAGCCAACTCCCAAGGGGCGGACAGCAAGCCTACGAGCAGTACTTC

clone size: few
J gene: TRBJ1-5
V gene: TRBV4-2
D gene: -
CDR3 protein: CASSQELVRQPQHF
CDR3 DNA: TGTGCCAGCAGCCAAGAGTTAGTCCGGCAGCCCCAGCATTTT

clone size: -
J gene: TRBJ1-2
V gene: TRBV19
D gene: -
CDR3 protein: CASGPGPPYGYTF
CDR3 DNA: TGTGCCAGTGGACCAGGGCCCCCTTATGGCTACACCTTC

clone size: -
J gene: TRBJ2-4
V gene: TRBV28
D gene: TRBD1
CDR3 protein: CASSPSTGGNIQYF
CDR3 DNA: TGTGCCAGCAGCCCATCGACAGGGGGAAACATTCAGTACTTC

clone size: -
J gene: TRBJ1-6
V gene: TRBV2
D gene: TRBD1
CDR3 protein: CASSEARTGRGGPLHF
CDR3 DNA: TGTGCCAGCAGTGAAGCCAGGACAGGTCGGGGAGGTCCCCTCCACTTT